The 2 T cell receptor beta chains in this list originate from one sample, sequenced in a study of radiation and T cells in renal cell carcinoma. Some clones are missing from TCRdb's copy, which holds only in-frame ones; the method was immunoSEQ multiplex PCR. Counted here are about 130,000 clones, approximately 85% occurring once; the ten biggest clones make up under 6.5%. Time point in this sample: blood 2 weeks post-SBRT. Treatment described: 15 Gy SBRT to primary tumor, nephrectomy 4 weeks later. The specimen comprised blood, sampled from a patient whose treatment included radiotherapy and nephrectomy. The receptors originated from a man aged 45-65 years with renal cell carcinoma.

Only a few counts were recorded for this clone. The chain uses TRBV28 and TRBJ1-2; TRBD1 agrees at 7 bases. Losses at the gene ends were 5 bases for V and 8 bases for J; bases not matched to a gene: 11. CDR1 is MDHEN and CDR2 is SYDVKM in the germline V gene. CDR3 length: 14 amino acids. The CDR3 DNA is TGTGCCAGCAGTACTCAGACAGGGCGCTTAGGCTACACCTTC. Residues: CASSTQTGRLGYTF.

Only a few counts were recorded for this clone. The CDR3 DNA follows: TGTGCCAGCAGCCAAAGAACACACGAGCAGTACTTC. Translation: CASSQRTHEQYF. This sequence joins TRBV11-2 and TRBJ2-7; D gene unclear. Between the trimmed V and J ends, which lost 5 bases and 5 bases, there was a span of 10 bases. The germline CDR1 and CDR2 sequences are SGHAT and FQNNGV. This CDR3 is built from 12 residues.